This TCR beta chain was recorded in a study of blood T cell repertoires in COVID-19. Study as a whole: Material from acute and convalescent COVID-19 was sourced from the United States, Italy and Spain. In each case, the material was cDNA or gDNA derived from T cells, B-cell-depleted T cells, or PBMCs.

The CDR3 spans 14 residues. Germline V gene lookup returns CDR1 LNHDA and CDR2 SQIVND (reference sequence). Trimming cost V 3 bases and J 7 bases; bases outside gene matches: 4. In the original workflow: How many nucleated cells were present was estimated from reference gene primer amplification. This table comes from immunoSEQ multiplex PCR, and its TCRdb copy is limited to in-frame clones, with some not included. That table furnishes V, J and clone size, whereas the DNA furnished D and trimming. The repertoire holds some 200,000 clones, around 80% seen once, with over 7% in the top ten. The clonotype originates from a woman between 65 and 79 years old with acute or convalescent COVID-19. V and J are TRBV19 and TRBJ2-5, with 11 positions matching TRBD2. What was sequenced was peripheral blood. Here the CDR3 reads CASSMASGGPTQYF. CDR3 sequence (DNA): TGTGCCAGTAGTATGGCTAGCGGGGGGCCGACCCAGTACTTC. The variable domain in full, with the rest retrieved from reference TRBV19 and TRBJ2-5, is DGGITQSPKYLFRKEGQNVTLSCEQNLNHDAMYWYRQDPGQGLRLIYYSQIVNDFQKGDIAEGYSVSREKKESFPLTVTSAQKNPTAFYLCASSMASGGPTQYFGPGTRLLVL.